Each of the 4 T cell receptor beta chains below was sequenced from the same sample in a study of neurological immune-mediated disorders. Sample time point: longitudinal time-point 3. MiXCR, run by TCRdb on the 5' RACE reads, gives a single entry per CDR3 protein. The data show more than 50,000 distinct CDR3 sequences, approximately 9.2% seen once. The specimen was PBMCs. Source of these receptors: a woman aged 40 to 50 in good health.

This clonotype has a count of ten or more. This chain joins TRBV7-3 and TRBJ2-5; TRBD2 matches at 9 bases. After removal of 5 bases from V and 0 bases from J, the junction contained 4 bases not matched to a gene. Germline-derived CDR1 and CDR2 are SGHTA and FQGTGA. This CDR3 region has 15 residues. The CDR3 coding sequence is TGTGCCAGCAGCCCCGGACTAGCGCACCAAGAGACCCAGTACTTC. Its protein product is CASSPGLAHQETQYF.

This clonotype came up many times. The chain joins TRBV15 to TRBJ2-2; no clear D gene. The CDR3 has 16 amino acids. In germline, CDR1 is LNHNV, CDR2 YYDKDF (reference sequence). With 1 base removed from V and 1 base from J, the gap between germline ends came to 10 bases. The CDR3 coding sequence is TGTGCCACCAGCAGAGCCATTACAGAGAACACCGGGGAGCTGTTTTTT. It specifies CATSRAITENTGELFF.

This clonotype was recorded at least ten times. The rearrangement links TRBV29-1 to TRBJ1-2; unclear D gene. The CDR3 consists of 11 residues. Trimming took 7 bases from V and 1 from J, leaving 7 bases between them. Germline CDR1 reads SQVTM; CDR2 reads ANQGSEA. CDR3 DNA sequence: TGCAGCGGGAGGGTTAACTATGGCTACACCTTC. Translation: CSGRVNYGYTF. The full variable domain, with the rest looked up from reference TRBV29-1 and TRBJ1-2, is SAVISQKPSRDICQRGTSLTIQCQVDSQVTMMFWYRQQPGQSLTLIATANQGSEATYESGFVIDKFPISRPNLTFSTLTVSNMSPEDSSIYLCSGRVNYGYTFGSGTRLTVV.

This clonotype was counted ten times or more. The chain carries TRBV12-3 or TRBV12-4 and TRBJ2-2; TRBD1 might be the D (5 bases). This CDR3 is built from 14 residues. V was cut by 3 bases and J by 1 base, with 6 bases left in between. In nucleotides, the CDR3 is TGTGCCAGCAGTTTCCAGGGGAACACCGGGGAGCTGTTTTTT. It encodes CASSFQGNTGELFF.